A single sample is the source of the 21 T cell receptor beta chains below, sequenced in a study of T cells in Graves' hyperthyroidism and ophthalmopathy. Amplified TCR beta CDR3 regions came from RNA transcripts. First-round RT-PCR with HTBI primers amplified the TCR CDR3 region. TCRdb processed the multiplex PCR reads anew with MiXCR; each CDR3 protein has one entry. The sample carries approximately 480,000 distinct CDR3 sequences, 20% to 25% recorded once. The specimen was blood. The receptor source for this set is a man aged 18 to 30 with Graves' hyperthyroidism.

Points on this clonotype: Its ends do not fully match the called genes, so a read error is possible. The rearrangement links TRBV9 to TRBJ2-2, with D possibly called TRBD1 or TRBD2 (5 bases each). Germline CDR1 SGDLS, CDR2 YYNGEE. CDR3 length: 16 residues. CDR3 in DNA: TGCGCCAGCAGCGCCTGGGACCAAGGGAACACCGGGGAGCTGTTTTTT. It yields the protein CASSAWDQGNTGELFF.

This clonotype has a handful of counts. The V call is TRBV30, the J call TRBJ1-5, with D perhaps matching TRBD1 (5 bases). The germline V gene has CDR1 GTSNPN and CDR2 SVGIG (reference sequence). The CDR3 has 15 amino acids. The V end was cut by 1 base, the J end by 2 bases, with 12 bases between. This CDR3 reads CAWSAPGRRNQPQHF. CDR3 bases: TGTGCCTGGAGTGCCCCAGGGCGGCGCAATCAGCCCCAGCATTTT.

In its sample, this clonotype was seen many times. The chain employs TRBV28 and TRBJ2-7; 11 bases map to TRBD1. The ends lost 2 bases at V and 7 bases at J; junction bases unmatched: 7. This CDR3 has 15 amino acids. Germline assignment: CDR1 MDHEN and CDR2 SYDVKM. The CDR3 protein is CASSLKGQGAWEQYF. The DNA of the CDR3 is TGTGCCAGCAGTTTAAAAGGACAGGGGGCTTGGGAGCAGTACTTC.

This clonotype came up many times. This rearrangement joins TRBV20-1 to TRBJ2-7; weak D call: TRBD1 (6 bases). There are 14 residues in the CDR3. Germline V gene lookup returns CDR1 DFQATT and CDR2 SNEGSKA (reference sequence). Deletions cut 3 bases from V and 4 bases from J, with 16 bases between. CDR3 in amino acids: CSARGEGHLYEQYF. The DNA of the CDR3 is TGCAGTGCTAGGGGTGAGGGACACTTATACGAGCAGTACTTC.

This clonotype was detected many times. This sequence joins TRBV20-1 and TRBJ2-6; tentative D call: TRBD1 (6 bases). CDR1 DFQATT and CDR2 SNEGSKA come from the germline V gene (reference sequence). This CDR3 region has 13 residues. The V end lost 5 bases, the J end lost 5 bases, and 10 bases lay between the germline ends. The CDR3 DNA follows: TGCAGTGCTCCACAGGGTTGGGCCAACGTCCTGACTTTC. Protein: CSAPQGWANVLTF.

This clonotype was recorded at least ten times. This chain uses TRBV6-1 with TRBJ1-2; D perhaps matches TRBD1 (5 bases). Germline V gene data show CDR1 as MNHNS and CDR2 as SASEGT. The CDR3 sequence is 12 residues long. With 7 bases removed from V and 10 bases from J, the gap between germline ends came to 16 bases. CDR3 protein: CASTTGREAYTF. CDR3 DNA: TGTGCCAGCACCACAGGCAGGGAAGCCTACACCTTC.

This clonotype was observed a single time. This chain uses TRBV6-1 with TRBJ1-2; TRBD1 is a possible D gene (5 bases). This CDR3 has 14 residues. Germline loops: CDR1 MNHNS, CDR2 SASEGT. V was pared by 7 bases and J by 5 bases, with 17 bases between. CDR3 sequence (DNA): TGTGCCAGCAATGACAGAAAGTATGGGTATGGCTACACCTTC. Protein sequence: CASNDRKYGYGYTF.

In this sample, this clonotype turned up many times. CDR3 DNA: TGTGCCAGCAGTTTCAGGCAGGGGGTCGATCAGCCCCAGCATTTT. Translated, it gives CASSFRQGVDQPQHF. This sequence joins TRBV12-3 or TRBV12-4 and TRBJ1-5, with 7 bases lining up with TRBD1. Trimming cost V 3 bases and J 5 bases; bases outside gene matches: 7. The CDR3 has 15 amino acids.

Ten or more counts support this clonotype. The chain carries TRBV12-3 or TRBV12-4 and TRBJ2-2; 12 bases line up with TRBD2. J gave up 3 bases and V 6 bases, and 5 bases lay outside the gene matches. The CDR3 has 16 residues. For the CDR3, the DNA is TGTGCCAGCAGCCTAGCGGGGGGGCCGTACACCGGGGAGCTGTTTTTT. Its translation: CASSLAGGPYTGELFF.

This clonotype was recorded at least ten times. This chain joins TRBV6-5 and TRBJ2-2, with a possible D match to TRBD1 (6 bases). V lost 6 bases to trimming and J lost 3 bases, with 8 bases between them. Looked up from germline, CDR1 is MNHEY and CDR2 is SVGAGI. This CDR3 spans 13 amino acids. The CDR3 bases are TGTGCCAGCAGCGCAGGGGACACCGGGGAGCTGTTTTTT. It is translated as CASSAGDTGELFF.

Ten or more counts support this clonotype. The chain combines TRBV7-2 with TRBJ2-2, with a possible D match to TRBD2 (6 bases). V gave up 5 bases and J gave up 4 bases, with 17 bases separating them. Germline CDR1 and CDR2: SGHTA and FQGNSA. There are 16 residues in the CDR3. CDR3 protein: CASSAAGPSGTGELFF. CDR3 DNA: TGTGCCAGCAGCGCAGCGGGTCCGTCAGGCACCGGGGAGCTGTTTTTT.

The rearrangement links TRBV15 to TRBJ1-2; D call uncertain. CDR3 length: 14 amino acids. The ends were cut back, 6 bases at V and 4 bases at J, with 15 bases in the middle. From germline, CDR1 is LNHNV and CDR2 YYDKDF (reference sequence). In DNA, the CDR3 is TGTGCCACCAGTGAGGAGAGGCGGCTCTATGGCTACACCTTC. This encodes CATSEERRLYGYTF.

The V gene is TRBV4-1, the J gene TRBJ1-5; D gene unclear. Germline CDR1 reads MGHRA; CDR2 reads YSYEKL. The CDR3 consists of 15 residues. V was pared by 9 bases and J by 3 bases, with 18 bases between. The chain's CDR3 is CARVQNRGPNQPQHF. CDR3 sequence (DNA): TGCGCCAGAGTTCAAAATCGAGGACCCAATCAGCCCCAGCATTTT.

This clonotype occurred a few times. The gene calls are TRBV6-1 and TRBJ2-7, with D possibly being TRBD1 or TRBD2 (5 bases each). V dropped 6 bases and J dropped 5 bases, with 14 bases sitting between them. The CDR3 covers 13 residues. Germline V gives CDR1 MNHNS, CDR2 SASEGT. CDR3 loop: CASSRTWGHEQYF. CDR3 nucleotide sequence: TGTGCCAGCAGCCGGACTTGGGGCCACGAGCAGTACTTC.

This clonotype showed up many times. This chain connects TRBV4-1 to TRBJ1-2; D is unclear. The V gene's germline CDR1 is MGHRA and CDR2 YSYEKL. Trimming removed 0 bases at V and 3 bases at J, with 8 bases between. The CDR3 sequence is 14 residues long. The CDR3 protein is CASSQDAGYYGYTF. The CDR3 nucleotides read TGCGCCAGCAGCCAAGATGCCGGTTACTATGGCTACACCTTC.

This clonotype was observed at least ten times. The chain combines TRBV2 with TRBJ2-2; 9 positions match TRBD2. Germline lookup yields CDR1 SNHLY and CDR2 FYNNEI. The CDR3 is 16 residues long. Losses at the gene ends were 3 bases for V and 1 base for J; bases not matched to a gene: 3. In nucleotides, the CDR3 is TGTGCCAGCAGTGACGTACTAGCGGGGAACACCGGGGAGCTGTTTTTT. Amino acids: CASSDVLAGNTGELFF.

This clonotype has a count of ten or more. This chain uses TRBV19 with TRBJ1-1; TRBD1 matches at 8 bases. The J segment lost 11 bases and the V segment lost 6 bases, leaving 11 bases of the junction unmatched. The V gene's germline CDR1 is LNHDA and CDR2 SQIVND (reference sequence). The CDR3 spans 13 residues. CDR3 in amino acids: CASRRTGFIQAFF. In DNA form, the CDR3 reads TGTGCCAGTAGGAGGACAGGGTTTATCCAGGCTTTCTTT. Full variable domain (remainder filled in from reference TRBV19 and TRBJ1-1): DGGITQSPKYLFRKEGQNVTLSCEQNLNHDAMYWYRQDPGQGLRLIYYSQIVNDFQKGDIAEGYSVSREKKESFPLTVTSAQKNPTAFYLCASRRTGFIQAFFGQGTRLTVV.

This clonotype appeared many times. The chain carries TRBV29-1 and TRBJ1-1, with a weak D call TRBD1 (6 bases). Per the germline V gene, CDR1 is SQVTM and CDR2 is ANQGSEA. CDR3 length equals 12 residues. Trimming pared 1 base from V and 3 bases from J, leaving 6 bases between. The CDR3 DNA follows: TGCAGCGTTGAAGGGGGGCACACTGAAGCTTTCTTT. Translated, it gives CSVEGGHTEAFF.

This clonotype has at least ten counts. The V gene is TRBV19, the J gene TRBJ1-5, with unresolved D. Germline V gives CDR1 LNHDA, CDR2 SQIVND (reference sequence). The CDR3 loop spans 17 amino acids. V gave up 5 bases and J gave up 1 base, with 18 bases separating them. The CDR3 coding sequence is TGTGCCAGTAGTTCCATGGGTGGACCCAGGAGCAATCAGCCCCAGCATTTT. This codes for CASSSMGGPRSNQPQHF.

As for this clonotype: A clone one base away is much larger, so this may be a read error. The rearrangement uses TRBV11-2 and TRBJ2-7; TRBD1 aligns across 10 bases. This CDR3 contains 17 residues. CDR1 and CDR2 (germline): SGHAT, FQNNGV. The CDR3 sequence is CANSLGDRGRPRGEQYF. Written as DNA, the CDR3 is TGTGCCAACAGCTTAGGAGACAGGGGGCGTCCACGGGGGGAGCAGTACTTC. The variable domain in full, with the rest retrieved from reference TRBV11-2 and TRBJ2-7, is EAGVAQSPRYKIIEKRQSVAFWCNPISGHATLYWYQQILGQGPKLLIQFQNNGVVDDSQLPKDRFSAERLKGVDSTLKIQPAKLEDSAVYLCANSLGDRGRPRGEQYFGPGTRLTVT.

This clonotype was seen ten or more times. The chain combines TRBV7-2 with TRBJ1-1; 8 nucleotides line up with TRBD1. J gave up 10 bases and V 6 bases, and 4 bases lay outside the gene matches. The CDR3 is made up of 11 amino acids. Germline lookup yields CDR1 SGHTA and CDR2 FQGNSA. The CDR3 loop is CASRRDRGAFF. CDR3 DNA sequence: TGTGCCAGCAGGAGAGACAGGGGAGCTTTCTTT.